This T cell receptor (beta chain) was recovered during a study of radiotherapy plus CTLA-4 blockade in lung cancer. Regarding the study as a whole: Blood saw expansion of tumor-derived TCR clones after radiotherapy plus ipilimumab. Early blood T cell clone changes and increased post-radiation serum interferon-beta were reportedly the strongest response predictors.

The method was immunoSEQ multiplex PCR; TCRdb's version includes in-frame clones alone and lacks a portion of them. Of around 100,000 clones detected, about four fifths appear once; the ten largest clones hold 3.3%. Trimming cost V 1 base and J 5 bases, with 11 bases left between them. The CDR3 is 14 residues long. CDR1 is SEHNR and CDR2 is FQNEAQ in the germline V gene (reference sequence). CTLA-4 blockade using ipilimumab, together with focal radiation, was received by patients with chemo-refractory metastatic non-small-cell lung cancer. A remark on this clone: Its specificity is unknown.

The sequences come from peripheral blood, collected from a patient treated with radiotherapy plus ipilimumab. The sequence was obtained from a human donor with non-small cell lung cancer that progressed on radiotherapy plus ipilimumab. Some clones in this sample may be carry-over from other donors' samples. The rearrangement links TRBV7-9 to TRBJ1-2, with a weak D call TRBD1 (5 bases). The CDR3 nucleotides read TGTGCCAGCAGCTTAGGGCCTGGGGGGTATGGCTACACCTTC. Translating gives CASSLGPGGYGYTF.